A single sample gave rise to the 7 T cell receptor delta chains below, sequenced in a study of in vitro expanded adult blood gammadelta T cells. TCRdb reanalysed the 5' RACE reads with CATT. The data hold about 300 delta-chain clones, with about two fifths observed a single time. Stated treatment: AbnobaViscum Pini, a non-fermented European mistletoe (Viscum album, pine host) extract drug, around 980 ug/mL. After expansion, live CD3+ TCRgammadelta+ Vgamma9+ Vdelta2+ T cells were FACS-sorted. AbnobaViscum P at about 1,000 ug/mL was applied to PBMC for one day, followed by three washes. Expansion lasted 12 to 15 days, and IL-2 was replenished every 3 to 4 days. No antigen is known for these receptors. The sample was gamma-delta T cells from peripheral blood expanded in culture, taken from an in vitro culture stimulated with Abnoba P. Every receptor here comes from an adult in good health.

This clone rates as large. The V gene is TRDV2, the J gene TRDJ1; 9 bases fit TRDD3. The length of the CDR3 is 20 residues. Germline lookup yields CDR1 GEAIGNYY and CDR2 EKD. V was pared by 3 bases and J by 4 bases, with 23 bases of the junction left unmatched. The CDR3 loop reads CACDLVGGIQSRDRGDKLIF. CDR3 bases: TGTGCCTGTGACCTCGTTGGGGGGATACAGTCCCGGGATCGTGGCGATAAACTCATCTTT.

This clone was detected only a few times. One base away lies a much larger clone, so this may be a sequencing read error. The chain recombines TRDV2 with TRDJ1, with 9 bases that match TRDD3. The CDR3 extends over 15 amino acids. V lost 0 bases and J lost 4; bases outside the gene matches: 5. CDR1 and CDR2 from the germline V gene are GEAIGNYY and EKD. The CDR3 loop reads CACDTLGDEDDKLIF. In DNA form, the CDR3 reads TGTGCCTGTGACACCCTGGGGGATGAGGACGATAAACTCATCTTT.

For this clone: Just one base apart from a much larger clone, this may be a read error. This sample also contains other DNA sequences that code for the same CDR3. The gene calls are TRDV2 and TRDJ1, with TRDD3 identical over 9 bases. V was clipped by 0 bases and J by 5 bases; unmatched bases: 6. The CDR3 has 15 residues. Germline V gene sequence: CDR1 GEAIGNYY, CDR2 EKD. CDR3 DNA sequence: TGTGCCTGTGACACCCTGGGGGATGAGGCTGATAAACTCATCTTT. It yields the protein CACDTLGDEADKLIF.

A few counts support this clone. A far larger clone is off by one base, so a read error is likely. The chain combines TRDV2 with TRDJ1; D is unresolved. The J gene, left out of TCRdb, was set here by checking the DNA against germline. The CDR3 extends over 15 amino acids. Trimming cost V 0 bases and J 5 bases, with 15 bases left between them. Per germline, CDR1 GEAIGNYY and CDR2 EKD. CDR3 nucleotides: TGTGCCTGTGACACCATCGGGTCGCGTACAGATAAACTCATCTTT. Its protein is CACDTIGSRTDKLIF.

This clone was picked up one time. This likely traces to a read error, being one base from a far larger clone. V usage is TRDV2 and J usage is TRDJ3; TRDD3 agrees at 7 bases. TCRdb is silent on the J gene; assignment here came from matching the DNA to germline. Germline assignment: CDR1 GEAIGNYY and CDR2 EKD. The CDR3 loop spans 21 amino acids. The CDR3 sequence is CACDTLLGGKNTTWDTRQMFF. CDR3 sequence (DNA): TGTGCCTGTGACACCCTCCTGGGGGGCAAGAATACTACCTGGGACACACGACAGATGTTTTTC.

Remarks on this clone: Only one base separates this from a far larger clonotype, so it likely reflects a read error. V usage is TRDV2 and J usage is TRDJ1; 9 nucleotides match TRDD3. Losses at the gene ends were 6 bases for V and 1 base for J; bases not matched to a gene: 17. Germline CDR1 GEAIGNYY, CDR2 EKD. This CDR3 has 18 amino acids. The CDR3 sequence: CACLPLVGDKRVTDKLIF. CDR3 bases: TGTGCCTGTTTACCCTTAGTGGGGGATAAAAGGGTCACCGATAAACTCATCTTT.

This clone appeared once. A read error is likely here: a far larger clone is one base away. J is TRDJ1 and V is TRDV2, with no clear D. TCRdb supplies no J gene; here it was assigned by aligning the nucleotide sequence to germline. There are 15 residues in the CDR3. Between the trimmed V and J ends, which lost 0 bases and 6 bases, there was a span of 16 bases. CDR1 is GEAIGNYY, CDR2 EKD, per germline. The CDR3 protein is CACDTVGTGQNKLIF. Written as DNA, the CDR3 is TGTGCCTGTGACACCGTAGGAACGGGGCAGAATAAACTCATCTTT.